This TCR beta chain stems from a study of cytomegalovirus exposure and HLA in healthy donors. There were likely unrecorded immune exposures, though donors were nominally healthy when sampled. The germline V gene encodes CDR1 LGHNA and CDR2 YSLEER. The CDR3 consists of 14 residues. V was pared by 1 base and J by 9 bases, with 13 bases between. The study ran its PCR with 60 Vbeta and 13 Jbeta primers. This table comes from immunoSEQ multiplex PCR, and its TCRdb copy is limited to in-frame clones, with some not included. The data show roughly 120,000 clones, 80% seen once. Details on this clone: What it binds is unknown.

General observations from the study: Certain sequence variants were highly shared and formed a cluster, and this cluster was likely a sequencing artifact. In vitro data verified a few CMV-associated chains as specific for CMV antigens. Most TCR beta V segments were productive about 87% or about 30% of the time in an earlier analysis.

The rearrangement joins TRBV4-3 to TRBJ2-1; no clear D. The clonotype originates from a male donor in good health and CMV-seronegative. The sequencing input was PBMCs. The CDR3 sequence: CASSQGEASSEQFF. DNA for the CDR3: TGCGCCAGCAGCCAAGGTGAGGCCTCCAGTGAGCAGTTCTTC.